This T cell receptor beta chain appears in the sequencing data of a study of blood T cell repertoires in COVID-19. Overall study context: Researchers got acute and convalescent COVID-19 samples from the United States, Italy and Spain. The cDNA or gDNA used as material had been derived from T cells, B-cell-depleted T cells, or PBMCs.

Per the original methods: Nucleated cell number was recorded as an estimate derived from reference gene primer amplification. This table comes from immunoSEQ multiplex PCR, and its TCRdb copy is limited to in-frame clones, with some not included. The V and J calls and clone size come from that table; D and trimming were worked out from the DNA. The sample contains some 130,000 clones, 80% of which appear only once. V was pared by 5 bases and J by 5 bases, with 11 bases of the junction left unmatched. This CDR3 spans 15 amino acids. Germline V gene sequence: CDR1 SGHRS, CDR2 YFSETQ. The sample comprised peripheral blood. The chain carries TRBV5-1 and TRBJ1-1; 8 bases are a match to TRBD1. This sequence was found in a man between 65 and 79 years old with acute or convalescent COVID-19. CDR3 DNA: TGCGCCAGCAGAAGTTTGACAGGGGCAGGAACTGAAGCTTTCTTT. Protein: CASRSLTGAGTEAFF.